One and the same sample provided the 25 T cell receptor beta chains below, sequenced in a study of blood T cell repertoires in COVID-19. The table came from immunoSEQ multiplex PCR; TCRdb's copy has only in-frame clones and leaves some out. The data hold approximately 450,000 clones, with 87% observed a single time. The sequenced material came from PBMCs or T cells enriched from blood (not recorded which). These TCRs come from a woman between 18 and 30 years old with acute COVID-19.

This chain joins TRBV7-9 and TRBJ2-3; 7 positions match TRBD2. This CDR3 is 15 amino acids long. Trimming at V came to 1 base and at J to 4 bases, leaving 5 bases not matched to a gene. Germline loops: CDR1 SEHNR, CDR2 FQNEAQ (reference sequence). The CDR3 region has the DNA TGTGCCAGCAGCTTAGTACTAGCGTCTGCAGATACGCAGTATTTT. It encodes CASSLVLASADTQYF.

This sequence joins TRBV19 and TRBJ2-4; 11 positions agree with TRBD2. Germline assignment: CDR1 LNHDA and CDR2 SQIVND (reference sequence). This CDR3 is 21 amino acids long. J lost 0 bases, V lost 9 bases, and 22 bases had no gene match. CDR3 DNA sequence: TGTGCCAGGTCTCCTTTAGCGGGTAGCGGGAGGGCCCTACTAGCCAAAAACATTCAGTACTTC. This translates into CARSPLAGSGRALLAKNIQYF.

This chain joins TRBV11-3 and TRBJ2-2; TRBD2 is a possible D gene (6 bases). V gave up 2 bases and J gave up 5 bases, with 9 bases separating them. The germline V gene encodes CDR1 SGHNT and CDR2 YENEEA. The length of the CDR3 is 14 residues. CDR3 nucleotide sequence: TGTGCCAGCAGCTTAAGGGCGGGGACCGGGGAGCTGTTTTTT. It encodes CASSLRAGTGELFF.

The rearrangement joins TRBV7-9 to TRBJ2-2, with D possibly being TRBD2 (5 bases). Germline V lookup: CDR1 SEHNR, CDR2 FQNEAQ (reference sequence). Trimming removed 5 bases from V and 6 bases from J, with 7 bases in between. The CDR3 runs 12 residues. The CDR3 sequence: CASSREAGELFF. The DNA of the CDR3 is TGTGCCAGCAGCCGGGAAGCCGGGGAGCTGTTTTTT.

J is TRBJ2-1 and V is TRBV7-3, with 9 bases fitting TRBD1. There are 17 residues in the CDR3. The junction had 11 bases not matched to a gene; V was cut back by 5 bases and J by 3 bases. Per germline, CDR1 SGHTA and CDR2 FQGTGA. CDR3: CASSKLVMGQGYNEQFF. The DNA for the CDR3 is TGTGCCAGCAGCAAACTTGTAATGGGACAGGGCTACAATGAGCAGTTCTTC.

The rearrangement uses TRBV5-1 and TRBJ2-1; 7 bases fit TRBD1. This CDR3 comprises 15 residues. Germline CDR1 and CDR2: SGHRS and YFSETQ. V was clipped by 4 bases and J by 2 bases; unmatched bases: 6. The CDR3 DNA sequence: TGCGCCAGCAGCCCCGGACAGGCCCCCTACAATGAGCAGTTCTTC. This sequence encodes CASSPGQAPYNEQFF.

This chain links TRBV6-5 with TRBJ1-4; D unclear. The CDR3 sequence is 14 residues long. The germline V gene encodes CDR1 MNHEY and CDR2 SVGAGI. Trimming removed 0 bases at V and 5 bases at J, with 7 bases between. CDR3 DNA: TGTGCCAGCAGTTACTCGCCACGGAATGAAAAACTGTTTTTT. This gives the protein CASSYSPRNEKLFF.

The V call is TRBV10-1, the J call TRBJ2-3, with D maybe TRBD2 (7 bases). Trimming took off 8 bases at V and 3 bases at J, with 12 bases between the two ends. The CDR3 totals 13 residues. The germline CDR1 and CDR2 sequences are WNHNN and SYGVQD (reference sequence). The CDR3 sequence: CASSRGGTDTQYF. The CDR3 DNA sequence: TGCGCCAGCTCGAGGGGGGGGACAGATACGCAGTATTTT.

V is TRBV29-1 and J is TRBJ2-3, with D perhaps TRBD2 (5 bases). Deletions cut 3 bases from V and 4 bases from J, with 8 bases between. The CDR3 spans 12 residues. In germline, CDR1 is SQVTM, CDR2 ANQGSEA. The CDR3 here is CSVDLASDTQYF. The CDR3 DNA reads TGCAGCGTTGATTTAGCGTCAGATACGCAGTATTTT.

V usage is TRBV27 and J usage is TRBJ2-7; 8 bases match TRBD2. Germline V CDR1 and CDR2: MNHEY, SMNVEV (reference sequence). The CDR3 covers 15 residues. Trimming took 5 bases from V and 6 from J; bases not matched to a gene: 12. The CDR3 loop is CASSPSTSGGPEQYF. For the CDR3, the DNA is TGTGCCAGCAGTCCTTCTACTAGCGGTGGCCCCGAGCAGTACTTC.

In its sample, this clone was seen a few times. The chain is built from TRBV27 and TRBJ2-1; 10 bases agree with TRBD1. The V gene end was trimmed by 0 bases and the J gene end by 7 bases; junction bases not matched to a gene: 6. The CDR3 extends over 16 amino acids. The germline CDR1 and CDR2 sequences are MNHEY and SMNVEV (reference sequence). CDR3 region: CASSLSSGQGGNEQFF. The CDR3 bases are TGTGCCAGCAGTTTATCGTCCGGACAGGGGGGGAATGAGCAGTTCTTC.

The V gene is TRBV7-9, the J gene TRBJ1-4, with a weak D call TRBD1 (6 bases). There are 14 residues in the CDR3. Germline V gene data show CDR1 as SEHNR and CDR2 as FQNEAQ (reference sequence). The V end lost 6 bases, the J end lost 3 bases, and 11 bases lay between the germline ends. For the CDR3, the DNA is TGTGCCAGCAGACCAACAGGGTCTAATGAAAAACTGTTTTTT. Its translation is CASRPTGSNEKLFF.

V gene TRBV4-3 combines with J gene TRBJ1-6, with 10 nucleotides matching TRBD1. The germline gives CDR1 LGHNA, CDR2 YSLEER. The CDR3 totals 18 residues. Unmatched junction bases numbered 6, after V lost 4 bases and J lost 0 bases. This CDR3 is CASSRRTGGNSYNSPLHF. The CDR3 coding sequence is TGCGCCAGCAGCCGTAGGACAGGGGGAAACTCCTATAATTCACCCCTCCACTTT.

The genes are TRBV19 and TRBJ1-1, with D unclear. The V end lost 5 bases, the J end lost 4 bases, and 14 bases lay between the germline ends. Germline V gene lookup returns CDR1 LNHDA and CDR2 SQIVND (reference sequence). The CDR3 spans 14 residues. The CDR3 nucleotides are TGTGCCAGTAGTTCCGGGATCCCTAGCACTGAAGCTTTCTTT. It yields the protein CASSSGIPSTEAFF.

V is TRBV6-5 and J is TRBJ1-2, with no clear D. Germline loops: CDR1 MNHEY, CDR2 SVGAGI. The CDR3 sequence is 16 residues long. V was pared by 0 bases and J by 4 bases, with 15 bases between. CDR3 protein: CASSYSGGRSSYGYTF. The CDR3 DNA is TGTGCCAGCAGTTACTCGGGAGGAAGGTCCTCCTATGGCTACACCTTC.

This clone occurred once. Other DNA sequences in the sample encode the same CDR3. The CDR3 spells CASSLGTSTDTQYF. The CDR3 DNA is TGTGCCAGCAGCTTAGGGACTAGCACAGATACGCAGTATTTT. The V call is TRBV7-9, the J call TRBJ2-3; perhaps TRBD2 as D (5 bases). CDR3 length: 14 amino acids. V gave up 1 base and J gave up 0 bases, with 5 bases separating them. Germline lookup yields CDR1 SEHNR and CDR2 FQNEAQ (reference sequence).

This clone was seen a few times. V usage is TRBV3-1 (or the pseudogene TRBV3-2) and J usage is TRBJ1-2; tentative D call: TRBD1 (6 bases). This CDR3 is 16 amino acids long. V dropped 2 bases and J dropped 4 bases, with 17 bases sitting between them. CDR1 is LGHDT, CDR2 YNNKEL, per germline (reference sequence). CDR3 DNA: TGTGCCAGCAGCCAAAGCAGCGGACAGAGTGGCTATGGCTACACCTTC. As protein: CASSQSSGQSGYGYTF.

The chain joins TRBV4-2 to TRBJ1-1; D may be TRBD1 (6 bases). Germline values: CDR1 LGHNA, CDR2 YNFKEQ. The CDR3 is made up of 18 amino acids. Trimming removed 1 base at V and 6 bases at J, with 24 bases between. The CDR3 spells CASSQGKGGGRGTSEAFF. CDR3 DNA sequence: TGTGCCAGCAGCCAAGGAAAAGGGGGGGGGCGCGGAACATCTGAAGCTTTCTTT.

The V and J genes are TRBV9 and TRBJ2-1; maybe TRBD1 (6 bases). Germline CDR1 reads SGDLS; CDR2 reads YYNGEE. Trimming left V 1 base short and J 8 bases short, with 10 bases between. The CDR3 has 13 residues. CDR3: CASSVISGDEQFF. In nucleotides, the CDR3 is TGTGCCAGCAGCGTAATATCAGGGGATGAGCAGTTCTTC. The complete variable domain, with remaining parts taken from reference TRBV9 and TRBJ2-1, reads DSGVTQTPKHLITATGQRVTLRCSPRSGDLSVYWYQQSLDQGLQFLIQYYNGEERAKGNILERFSAQQFPDLHSELNLSSLELGDSALYFCASSVISGDEQFFGPGTRLTVL.

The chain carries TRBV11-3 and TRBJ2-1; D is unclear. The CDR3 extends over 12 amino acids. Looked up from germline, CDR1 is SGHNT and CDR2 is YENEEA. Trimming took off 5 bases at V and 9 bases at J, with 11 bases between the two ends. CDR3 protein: CASSPQSGEQFF. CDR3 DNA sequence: TGTGCCAGCAGCCCGCAATCGGGTGAGCAGTTCTTC.

CDR3: CASSMVSRLNTEAFF. As DNA, the CDR3 is TGTGCCAGTAGTATGGTCTCTAGGCTGAACACTGAAGCTTTCTTT. J is TRBJ1-1 and V is TRBV19; D gene ambiguous. Per germline, CDR1 LNHDA and CDR2 SQIVND (reference sequence). V lost 3 bases and J lost 0, with 11 bases in between. The CDR3 is 15 residues long.

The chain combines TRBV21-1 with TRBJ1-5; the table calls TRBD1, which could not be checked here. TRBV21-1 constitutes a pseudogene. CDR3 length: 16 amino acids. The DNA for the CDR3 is TGTGCCAGCAGCCAAAGAGGGGGACAAGGCTATCAGCCCCAGCATTTT. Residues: CASSQRGGQGYQPQHF.

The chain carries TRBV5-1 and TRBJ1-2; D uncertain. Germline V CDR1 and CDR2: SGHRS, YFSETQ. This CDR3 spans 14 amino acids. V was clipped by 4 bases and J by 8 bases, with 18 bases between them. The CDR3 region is CASSNDGLRRGYTF. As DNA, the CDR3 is TGCGCCAGCAGCAACGACGGGCTTAGGAGGGGCTACACCTTC.

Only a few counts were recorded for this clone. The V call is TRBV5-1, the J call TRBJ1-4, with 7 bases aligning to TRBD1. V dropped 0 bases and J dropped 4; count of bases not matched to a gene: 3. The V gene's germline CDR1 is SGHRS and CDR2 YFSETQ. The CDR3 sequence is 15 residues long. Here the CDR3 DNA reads TGCGCCAGCAGCTTGGGGGACAGTAATAATGAAAAACTGTTTTTT. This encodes CASSLGDSNNEKLFF.

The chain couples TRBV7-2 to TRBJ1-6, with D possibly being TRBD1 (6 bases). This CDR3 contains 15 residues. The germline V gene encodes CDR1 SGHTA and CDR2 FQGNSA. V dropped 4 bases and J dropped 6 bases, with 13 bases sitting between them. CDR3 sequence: CASSSQGSGNSPLHF. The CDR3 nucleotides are TGTGCCAGCAGCTCACAGGGTTCGGGTAATTCACCCCTCCACTTT.